The sequence of this TCR beta chain was determined in a study of shared clonotypes between healthy human individuals. Study overall: The people who gave samples were a couple of women and a few men aged 18 to 49. Overall study findings and caveats: In general, naive subsets displayed greater estimated richness than memory subsets did.

This CDR3 region has 12 residues. Trimming removed 3 bases at V and 5 bases at J, with 6 bases between. The germline V gene encodes CDR1 SGHDT and CDR2 YYEEEE. A remark on this clone: What it binds is unknown.

Per the original methods: Junction-only sequences without quality scores came from ImmunoSEQ, so filtering differed. TCRdb's copy holds only in-frame clones and misses some; the assay was immunoSEQ multiplex PCR. V and J calls and clone size are as listed in that table; D and trimming were resolved from the DNA. The table records about 1.1 million clones, 60% to 80% of them present only once. The CD4+ fraction was divided into a CD45RA+ naive subset and a CD45RA-negative memory subset. The receptor comes from a young man in good health. Some clones in this sample may be carry-over from other donors' samples. The rearrangement joins TRBV5-6 to TRBJ1-5; D unclear. The source material was memory CD4+ T cells from PBMCs. The subset is: CD45RA-negative fraction. CDR3 amino acids: CASSSPYQPQHF. As DNA, the CDR3 is TGTGCCAGCAGCTCCCCTTATCAGCCCCAGCATTTT.